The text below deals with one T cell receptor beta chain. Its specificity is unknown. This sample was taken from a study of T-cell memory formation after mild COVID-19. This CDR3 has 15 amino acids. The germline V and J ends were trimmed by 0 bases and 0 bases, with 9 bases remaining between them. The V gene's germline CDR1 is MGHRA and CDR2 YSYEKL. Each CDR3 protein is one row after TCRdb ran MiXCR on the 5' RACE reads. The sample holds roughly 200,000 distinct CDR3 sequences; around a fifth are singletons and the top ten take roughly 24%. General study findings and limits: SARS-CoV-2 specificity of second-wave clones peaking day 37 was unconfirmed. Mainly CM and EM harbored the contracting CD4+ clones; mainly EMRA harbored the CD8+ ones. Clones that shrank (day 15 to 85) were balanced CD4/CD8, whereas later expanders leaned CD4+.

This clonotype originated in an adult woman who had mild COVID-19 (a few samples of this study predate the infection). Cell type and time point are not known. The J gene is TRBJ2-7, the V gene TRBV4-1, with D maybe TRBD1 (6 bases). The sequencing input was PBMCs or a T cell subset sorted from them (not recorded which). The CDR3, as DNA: TGCGCCAGCAGCCAAGAGCCCAGGGGCTCCTACGAGCAGTACTTC. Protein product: CASSQEPRGSYEQYF.